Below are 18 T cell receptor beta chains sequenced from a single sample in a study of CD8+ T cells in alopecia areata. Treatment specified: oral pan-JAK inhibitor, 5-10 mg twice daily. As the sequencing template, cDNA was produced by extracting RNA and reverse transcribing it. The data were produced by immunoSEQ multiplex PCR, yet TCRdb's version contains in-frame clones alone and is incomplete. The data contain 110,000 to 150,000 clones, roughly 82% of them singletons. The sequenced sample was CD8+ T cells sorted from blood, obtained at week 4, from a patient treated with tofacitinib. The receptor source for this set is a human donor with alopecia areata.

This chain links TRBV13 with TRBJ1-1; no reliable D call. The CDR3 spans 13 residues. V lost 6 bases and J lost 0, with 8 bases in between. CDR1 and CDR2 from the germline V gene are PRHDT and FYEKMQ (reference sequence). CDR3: CASRSGVNTEAFF. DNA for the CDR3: TGTGCCAGCAGGTCCGGAGTGAACACTGAAGCTTTCTTT. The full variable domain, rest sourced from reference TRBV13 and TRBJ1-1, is AAGVIQSPRHLIKEKRETATLKCYPIPRHDTVYWYQQGPGQDPQFLISFYEKMQSDKGSIPDRFSAQQFSDYHSELNMSSLELGDSALYFCASRSGVNTEAFFGQGTRLTVV.

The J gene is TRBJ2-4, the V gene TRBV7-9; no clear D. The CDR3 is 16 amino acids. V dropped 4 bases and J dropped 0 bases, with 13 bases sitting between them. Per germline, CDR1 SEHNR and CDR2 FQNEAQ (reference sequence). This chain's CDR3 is CASSSLTLLAKNIQYF. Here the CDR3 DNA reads TGTGCCAGCAGCTCCCTGACACTTCTAGCCAAAAACATTCAGTACTTC.

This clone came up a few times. The chain's CDR3 is CASSVGTRTESTDTQYF. CDR3 in DNA: TGTGCCAGCAGCGTAGGAACTAGGACGGAAAGCACAGATACGCAGTATTTT. The V and J genes are TRBV9 and TRBJ2-3; possible D gene TRBD2, 5 bases. The CDR3 is made up of 17 amino acids. V lost 0 bases to trimming and J lost 0 bases, with 14 bases between them. CDR1 is SGDLS and CDR2 is YYNGEE in the germline V gene.

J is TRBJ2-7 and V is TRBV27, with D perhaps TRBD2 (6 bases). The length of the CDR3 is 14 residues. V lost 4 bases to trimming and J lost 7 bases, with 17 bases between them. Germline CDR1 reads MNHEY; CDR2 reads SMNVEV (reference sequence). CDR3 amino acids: CASSSLGRSGEQYF. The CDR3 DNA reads TGTGCCAGCAGTTCCCTCGGGAGATCGGGGGAGCAGTACTTC.

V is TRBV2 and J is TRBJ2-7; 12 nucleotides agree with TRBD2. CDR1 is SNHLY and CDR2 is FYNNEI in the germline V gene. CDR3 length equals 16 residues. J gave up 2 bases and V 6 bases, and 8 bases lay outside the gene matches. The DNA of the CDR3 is TGTGCCAGCAGCGACGTAACTAGCGGGGGGCCCTACGAGCAGTACTTC. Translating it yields CASSDVTSGGPYEQYF.

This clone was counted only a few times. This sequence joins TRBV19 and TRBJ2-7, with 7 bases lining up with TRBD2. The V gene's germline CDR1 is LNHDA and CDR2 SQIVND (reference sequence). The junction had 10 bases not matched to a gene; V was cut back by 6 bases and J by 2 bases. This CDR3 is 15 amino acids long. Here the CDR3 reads CASRMNGGSTYEQYF. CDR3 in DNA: TGTGCCAGTAGAATGAACGGGGGGAGCACCTACGAGCAGTACTTC.

The CDR3 sequence: CASSSLSAGAYEQFF. As DNA, the CDR3 is TGTGCCAGCAGCTCCCTGTCGGCAGGGGCCTACGAGCAGTTCTTC. This sequence joins TRBV7-6 and TRBJ2-7, with D tentatively TRBD1 (6 bases). The J call may be incorrect, as the DNA end agrees better with TRBJ2-1. There are 15 residues in the CDR3. Germline loops: CDR1 SGHVS, CDR2 FNYEAQ.

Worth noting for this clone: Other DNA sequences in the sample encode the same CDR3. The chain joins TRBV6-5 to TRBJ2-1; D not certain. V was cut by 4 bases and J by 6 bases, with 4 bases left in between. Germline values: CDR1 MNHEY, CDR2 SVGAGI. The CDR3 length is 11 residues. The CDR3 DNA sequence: TGTGCCAGCAGTTCGGGCAATGAGCAGTTCTTC. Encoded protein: CASSSGNEQFF.

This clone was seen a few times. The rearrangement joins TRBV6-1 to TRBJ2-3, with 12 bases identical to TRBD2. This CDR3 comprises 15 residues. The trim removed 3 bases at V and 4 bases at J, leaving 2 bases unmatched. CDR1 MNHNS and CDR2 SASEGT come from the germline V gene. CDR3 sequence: CASSELAGGPDTQYF. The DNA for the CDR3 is TGTGCCAGCAGTGAGCTAGCGGGGGGGCCAGATACGCAGTATTTT.

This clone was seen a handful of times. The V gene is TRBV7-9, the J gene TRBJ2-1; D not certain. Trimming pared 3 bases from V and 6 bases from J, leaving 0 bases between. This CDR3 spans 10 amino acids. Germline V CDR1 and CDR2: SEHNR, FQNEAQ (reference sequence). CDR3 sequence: CASSFNEQFF. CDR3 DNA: TGTGCCAGCAGCTTCAATGAGCAGTTCTTC.

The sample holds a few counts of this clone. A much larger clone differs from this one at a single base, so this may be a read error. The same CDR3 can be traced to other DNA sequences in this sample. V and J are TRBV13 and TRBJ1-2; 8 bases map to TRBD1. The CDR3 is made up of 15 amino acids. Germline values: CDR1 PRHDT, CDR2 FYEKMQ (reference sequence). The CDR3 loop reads CASSQDRTGQYGYTF. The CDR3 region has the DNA TGCGCCAGCAGCCAAGATAGGACAGGGCAATATGGCTACACCTTC.

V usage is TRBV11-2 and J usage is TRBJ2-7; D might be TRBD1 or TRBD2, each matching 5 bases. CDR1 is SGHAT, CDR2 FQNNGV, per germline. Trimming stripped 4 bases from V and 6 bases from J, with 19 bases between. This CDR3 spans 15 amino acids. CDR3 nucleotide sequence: TGTGCCAGCAGCTCCCATTGGGGGAATCGGGGCGAGCAGTACTTC. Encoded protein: CASSSHWGNRGEQYF.

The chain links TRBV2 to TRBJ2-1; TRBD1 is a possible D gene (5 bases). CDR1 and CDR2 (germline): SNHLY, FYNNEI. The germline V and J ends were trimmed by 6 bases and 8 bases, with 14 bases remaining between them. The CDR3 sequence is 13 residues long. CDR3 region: CASSPTGPYEQFF. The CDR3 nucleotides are TGTGCCAGCAGCCCCACAGGTCCCTATGAGCAGTTCTTC.

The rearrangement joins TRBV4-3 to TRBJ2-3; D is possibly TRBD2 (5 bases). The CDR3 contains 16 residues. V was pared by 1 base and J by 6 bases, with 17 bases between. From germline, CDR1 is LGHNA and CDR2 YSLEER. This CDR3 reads CASSQVGGFIADTQYF. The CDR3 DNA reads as TGCGCCAGCAGCCAAGTTGGAGGTTTTATAGCTGATACGCAGTATTTT.

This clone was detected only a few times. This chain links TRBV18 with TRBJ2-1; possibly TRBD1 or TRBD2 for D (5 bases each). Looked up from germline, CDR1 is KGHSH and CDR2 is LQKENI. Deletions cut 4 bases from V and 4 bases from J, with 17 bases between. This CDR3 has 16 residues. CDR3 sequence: CASSRPGQTTYNEQFF. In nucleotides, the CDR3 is TGTGCCAGCTCACGCCCGGGGCAGACTACTTACAATGAGCAGTTCTTC.

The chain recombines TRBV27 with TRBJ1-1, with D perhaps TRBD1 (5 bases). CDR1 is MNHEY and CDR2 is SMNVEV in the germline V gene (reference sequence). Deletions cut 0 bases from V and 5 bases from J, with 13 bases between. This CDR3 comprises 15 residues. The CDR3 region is CASSLSDQGGTEAFF. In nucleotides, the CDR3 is TGTGCCAGCAGTTTATCGGATCAGGGAGGGACTGAAGCTTTCTTT.

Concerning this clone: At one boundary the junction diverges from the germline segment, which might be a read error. Written as DNA, the CDR3 is TGTGCTAGCAGCCCTAGCGGGGGGATCGAGACCCAGTACTTC. Residues: CASSPSGGIETQYF. The V call is TRBV7-7, the J call TRBJ2-5; 11 nucleotides line up with TRBD2. Germline assignment: CDR1 SSHAT and CDR2 FNYEAQ (reference sequence). The CDR3 is 14 residues long.

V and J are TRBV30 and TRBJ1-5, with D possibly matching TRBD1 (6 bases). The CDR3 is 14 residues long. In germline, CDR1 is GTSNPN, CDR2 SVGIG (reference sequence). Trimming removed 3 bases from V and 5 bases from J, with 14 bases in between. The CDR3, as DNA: TGTGCCTGGAGCCCGGACAGCCATTATCAGCCCCAGCATTTT. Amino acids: CAWSPDSHYQPQHF.